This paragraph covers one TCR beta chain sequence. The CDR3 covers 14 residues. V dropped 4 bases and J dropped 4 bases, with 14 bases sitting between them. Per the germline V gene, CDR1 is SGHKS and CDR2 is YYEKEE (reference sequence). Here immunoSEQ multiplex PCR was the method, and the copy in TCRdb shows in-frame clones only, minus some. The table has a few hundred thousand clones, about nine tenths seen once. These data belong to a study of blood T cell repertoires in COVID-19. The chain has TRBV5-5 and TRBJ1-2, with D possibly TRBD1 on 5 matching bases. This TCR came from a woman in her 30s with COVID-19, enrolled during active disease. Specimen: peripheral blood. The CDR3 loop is CASSQTTGSYGYTF. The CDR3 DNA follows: TGTGCCAGCAGCCAGACAACAGGCAGCTATGGCTACACCTTC.